The entry below describes one T cell receptor (beta chain). Its matching antigen is unknown. The data belong to a study of a mutant IDH1 vaccine in newly diagnosed glioma. Time point specified: week 23, last vaccination. Every vaccine dose comprised 300 ug of mutant IDH1 20-mer peptide plus topical imiquimod. Some clones are missing from TCRdb's copy, which holds only in-frame ones; the method was immunoSEQ multiplex PCR. The table lists roughly 51,000 clones, approximately 78% of them singletons. Trimming stripped 6 bases from V and 0 bases from J, with 12 bases between. Germline V gene data show CDR1 as ENHRY and CDR2 as SYGVKD. This CDR3 has 15 residues.

This chain joins TRBV10-3 and TRBJ1-3, with D perhaps TRBD1 (6 bases). This receptor was identified in a woman aged 40 to 55 with glioma. Some clones in this sample may be carry-over from other donors' samples. This sample comprised PBMCs, obtained from a glioma patient whose treatment included an IDH1 peptide vaccine. The CDR3 loop is CAIRTGTNSGNTIYF. Written as DNA, the CDR3 is TGTGCCATCAGGACCGGGACAAACTCTGGAAACACCATATATTTT.